This TCR beta chain was obtained from a study of blood T cells in healthy people across ages. Germline V lookup: CDR1 SGHVS, CDR2 FNYEAQ. This CDR3 has 14 residues. Deletions cut 1 base from V and 4 bases from J, with 8 bases between. A second PCR, run for 7 to 11 cycles, used a sample-barcoded 5' primer plus a J-beta primer mix. TCRdb re-called the 5' RACE reads through MiXCR, storing one row per CDR3 protein. The sample holds approximately 580,000 distinct CDR3 sequences, around 24% seen once. The data also belong to a second study, concerning T cells of mothers and their children.

Input material: blood. V and J are TRBV7-6 and TRBJ2-1; D unresolved. The sequence derives from a boy between 10 and 17 years old in good health. The chain's CDR3 is CASSLGMEYNEQFF. The CDR3 DNA is TGTGCCAGCAGCTTAGGCATGGAATACAATGAGCAGTTCTTC. The complete variable domain, with remaining parts taken from reference TRBV7-6 and TRBJ2-1, reads GAGVSQSPRYKVTKRGQDVALRCDPISGHVSLYWYRQALGQGPEFLTYFNYEAQQDKSGLPNDRFSAERPEGSISTLTIQRTEQRDSAMYRCASSLGMEYNEQFFGPGTRLTVL.